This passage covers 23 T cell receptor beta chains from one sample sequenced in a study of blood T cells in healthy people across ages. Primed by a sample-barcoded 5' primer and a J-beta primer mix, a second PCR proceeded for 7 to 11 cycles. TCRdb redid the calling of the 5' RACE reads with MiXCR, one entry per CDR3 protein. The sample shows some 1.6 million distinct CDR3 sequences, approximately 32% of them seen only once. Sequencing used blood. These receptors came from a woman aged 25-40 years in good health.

The CDR3 coding sequence is TGTGCCACCAGCGGCGCGGGAGGGTACGAGCAGTACTTC. Translating it yields CATSGAGGYEQYF. This rearrangement joins TRBV15 to TRBJ2-7; 9 bases match TRBD2. Unmatched junction bases numbered 3, after V lost 5 bases and J lost 4 bases. Germline lookup yields CDR1 LNHNV and CDR2 YYDKDF (reference sequence). This CDR3 is 13 amino acids long.

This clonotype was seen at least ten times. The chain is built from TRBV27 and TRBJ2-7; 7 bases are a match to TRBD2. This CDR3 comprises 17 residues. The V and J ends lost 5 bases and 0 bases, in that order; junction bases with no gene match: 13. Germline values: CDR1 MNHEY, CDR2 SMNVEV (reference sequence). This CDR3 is CASSLPEGLRSSYEQYF. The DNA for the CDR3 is TGTGCCAGCAGTCTTCCTGAGGGACTACGAAGCTCCTACGAGCAGTACTTC.

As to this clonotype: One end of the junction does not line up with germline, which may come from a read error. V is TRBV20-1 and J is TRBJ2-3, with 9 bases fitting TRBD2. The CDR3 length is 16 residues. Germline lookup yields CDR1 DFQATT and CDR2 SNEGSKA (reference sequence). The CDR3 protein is CSARDLLAGTTGTQYF. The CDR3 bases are TGCAGTGCTAGAGATCTCCTAGCGGGGACCACAGGTACGCAGTATTTT.

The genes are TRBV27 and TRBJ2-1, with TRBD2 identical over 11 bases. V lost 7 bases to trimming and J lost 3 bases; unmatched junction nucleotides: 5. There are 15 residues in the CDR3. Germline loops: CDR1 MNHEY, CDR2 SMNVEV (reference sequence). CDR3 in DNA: TGTGCCAGCACCTTCGGGACTAGCGGCTACAATGAGCAGTTCTTC. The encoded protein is CASTFGTSGYNEQFF.

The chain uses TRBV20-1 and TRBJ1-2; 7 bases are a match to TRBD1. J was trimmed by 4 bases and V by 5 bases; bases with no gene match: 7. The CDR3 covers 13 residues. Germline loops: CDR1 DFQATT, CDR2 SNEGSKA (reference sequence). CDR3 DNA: TGCAGTGCTCCCGAGGGACAGATCTATGGCTACACCTTC. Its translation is CSAPEGQIYGYTF.

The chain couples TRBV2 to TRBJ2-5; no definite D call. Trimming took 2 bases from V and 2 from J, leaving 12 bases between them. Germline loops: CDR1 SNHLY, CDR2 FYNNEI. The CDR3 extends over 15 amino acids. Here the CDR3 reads CASSERSGQQETQYF. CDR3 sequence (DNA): TGTGCCAGCAGTGAACGTTCCGGCCAGCAAGAGACCCAGTACTTC.

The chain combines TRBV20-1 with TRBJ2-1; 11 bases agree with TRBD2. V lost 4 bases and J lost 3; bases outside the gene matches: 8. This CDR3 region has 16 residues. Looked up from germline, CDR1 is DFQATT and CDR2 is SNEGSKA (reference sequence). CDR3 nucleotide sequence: TGCAGTGCTATAGCGGGAGGGCCTCTCGGCTACAATGAGCAGTTCTTC. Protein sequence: CSAIAGGPLGYNEQFF.

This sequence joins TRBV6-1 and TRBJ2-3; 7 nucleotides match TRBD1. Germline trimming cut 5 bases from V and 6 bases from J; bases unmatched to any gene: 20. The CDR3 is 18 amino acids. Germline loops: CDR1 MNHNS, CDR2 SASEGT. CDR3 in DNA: TGTGCCAGCAGTCGCAATGCACGGGGAAGGGGGCGAGGGGATACGCAGTATTTT. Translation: CASSRNARGRGRGDTQYF.

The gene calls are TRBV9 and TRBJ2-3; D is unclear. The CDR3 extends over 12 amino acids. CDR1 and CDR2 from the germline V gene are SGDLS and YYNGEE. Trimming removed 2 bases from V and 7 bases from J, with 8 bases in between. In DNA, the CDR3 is TGTGCCAGCAGCGTCGAACCCAATACGCAGTATTTT. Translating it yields CASSVEPNTQYF.

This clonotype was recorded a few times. In DNA form, the CDR3 reads TGCGCCAGCAGCCAACCCGGACTAGCGGGAGCAGAGACCCAGTACTTC. This encodes CASSQPGLAGAETQYF. This chain uses TRBV4-1 with TRBJ2-5, with 13 positions matching TRBD2. V lost 2 bases and J lost 4; bases outside the gene matches: 4. CDR3 length: 16 residues. CDR1 and CDR2 (germline): MGHRA, YSYEKL.

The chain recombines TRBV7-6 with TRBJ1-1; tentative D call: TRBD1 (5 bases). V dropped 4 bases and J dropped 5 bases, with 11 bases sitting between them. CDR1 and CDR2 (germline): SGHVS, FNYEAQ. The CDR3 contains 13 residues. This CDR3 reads CASSWGGRTEAFF. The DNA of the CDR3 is TGTGCCAGCAGCTGGGGGGGGAGGACTGAAGCTTTCTTT.

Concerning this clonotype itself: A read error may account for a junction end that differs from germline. The CDR3 protein is CASSLVSRGLHNEQFF. In nucleotides, the CDR3 is TGCGCCAGCAGCTTGGTGTCAAGGGGGCTCCACAATGAGCAGTTCTTC. The J gene is TRBJ2-1, the V gene TRBV5-6; 7 bases fit TRBD1. CDR1 and CDR2 (germline): SGHDT, YYEEEE. The CDR3 is 16 residues long.

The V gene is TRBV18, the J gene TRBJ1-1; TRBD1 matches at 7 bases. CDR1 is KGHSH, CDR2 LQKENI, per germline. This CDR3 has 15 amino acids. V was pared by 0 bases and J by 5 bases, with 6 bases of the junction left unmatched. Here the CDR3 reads CASSPPKGAGTEAFF. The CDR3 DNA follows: TGTGCCAGCTCACCACCGAAGGGGGCCGGGACTGAAGCTTTCTTT.

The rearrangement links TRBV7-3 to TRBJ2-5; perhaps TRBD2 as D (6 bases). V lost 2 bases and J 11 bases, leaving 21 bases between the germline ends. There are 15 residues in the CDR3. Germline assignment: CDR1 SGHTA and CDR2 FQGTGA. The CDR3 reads CASSLGGASPEEQYF. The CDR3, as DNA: TGTGCCAGCAGCTTAGGCGGGGCGAGTCCGGAAGAGCAGTACTTC.

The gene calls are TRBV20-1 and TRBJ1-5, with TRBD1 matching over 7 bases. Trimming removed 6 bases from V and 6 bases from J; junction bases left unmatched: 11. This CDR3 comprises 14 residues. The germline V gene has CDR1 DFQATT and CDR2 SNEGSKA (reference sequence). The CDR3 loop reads CSARRQGVGQPQHF. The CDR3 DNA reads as TGCAGTGCCCGCAGACAGGGAGTGGGTCAGCCCCAGCATTTT.

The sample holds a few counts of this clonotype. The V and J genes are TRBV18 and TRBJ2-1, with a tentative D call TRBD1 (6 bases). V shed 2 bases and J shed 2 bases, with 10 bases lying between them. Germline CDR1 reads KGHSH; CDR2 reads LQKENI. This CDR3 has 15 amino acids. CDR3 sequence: CASSPGGMPYNEQFF. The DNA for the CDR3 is TGTGCCAGCTCACCAGGGGGCATGCCCTACAATGAGCAGTTCTTC.

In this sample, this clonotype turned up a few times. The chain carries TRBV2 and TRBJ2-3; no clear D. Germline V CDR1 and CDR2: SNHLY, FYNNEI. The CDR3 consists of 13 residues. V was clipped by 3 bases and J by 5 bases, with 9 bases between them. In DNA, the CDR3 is TGTGCCAGCAGTGAGTTCCTAGAAGATACGCAGTATTTT. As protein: CASSEFLEDTQYF.

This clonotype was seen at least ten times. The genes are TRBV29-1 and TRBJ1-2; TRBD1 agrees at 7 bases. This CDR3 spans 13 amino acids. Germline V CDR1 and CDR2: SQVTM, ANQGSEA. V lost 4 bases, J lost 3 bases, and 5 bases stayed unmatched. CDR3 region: CSVGGGTDYGYTF. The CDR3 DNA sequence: TGCAGCGTTGGCGGGGGGACAGACTATGGCTACACCTTC.

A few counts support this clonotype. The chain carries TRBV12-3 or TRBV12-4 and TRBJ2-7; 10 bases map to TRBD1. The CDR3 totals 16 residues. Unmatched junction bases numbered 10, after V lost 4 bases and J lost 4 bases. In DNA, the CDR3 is TGTGCCAGCAGTTCCGCCCGGGACAGGGGAATGTACGAGCAGTACTTC. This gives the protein CASSSARDRGMYEQYF.

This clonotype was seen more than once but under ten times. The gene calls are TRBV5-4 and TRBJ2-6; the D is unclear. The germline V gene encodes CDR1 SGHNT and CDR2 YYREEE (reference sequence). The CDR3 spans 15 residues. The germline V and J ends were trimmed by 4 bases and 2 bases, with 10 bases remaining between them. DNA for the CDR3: TGTGCCAGCAGCCCTCCCTGGACTGGGGCCAACGTCCTGACTTTC. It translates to CASSPPWTGANVLTF. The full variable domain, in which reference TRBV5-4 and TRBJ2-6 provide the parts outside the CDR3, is ETGVTQSPTHLIKTRGQQVTLRCSSQSGHNTVSWYQQALGQGPQFIFQYYREEENGRGNFPPRFSGLQFPNYSSELNVNALELDDSALYLCASSPPWTGANVLTFGAGSRLTVL.

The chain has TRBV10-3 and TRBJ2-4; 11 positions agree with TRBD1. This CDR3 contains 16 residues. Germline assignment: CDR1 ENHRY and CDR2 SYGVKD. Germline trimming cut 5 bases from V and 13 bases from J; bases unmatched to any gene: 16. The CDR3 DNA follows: TGTGCCATCAGTAAGGTAGGGGACAGGGGGTCCTACAAGCAGTACTTC. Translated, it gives CAISKVGDRGSYKQYF.

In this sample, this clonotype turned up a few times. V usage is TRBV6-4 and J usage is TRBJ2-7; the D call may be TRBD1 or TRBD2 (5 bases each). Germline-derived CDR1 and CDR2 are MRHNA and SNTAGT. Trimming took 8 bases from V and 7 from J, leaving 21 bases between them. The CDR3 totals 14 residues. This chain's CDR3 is CASPRGRAADEQYF. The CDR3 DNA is TGTGCCAGCCCTCGGGGACGTGCAGCAGATGAGCAGTACTTC.

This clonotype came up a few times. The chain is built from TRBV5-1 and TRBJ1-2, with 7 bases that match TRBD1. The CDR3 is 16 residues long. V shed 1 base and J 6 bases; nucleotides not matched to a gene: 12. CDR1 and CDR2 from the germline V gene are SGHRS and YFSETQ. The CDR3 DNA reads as TGCGCCAGCAGCTTGATGGCGGACAGGCCTGACAATGGCTACACCTTC. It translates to CASSLMADRPDNGYTF.